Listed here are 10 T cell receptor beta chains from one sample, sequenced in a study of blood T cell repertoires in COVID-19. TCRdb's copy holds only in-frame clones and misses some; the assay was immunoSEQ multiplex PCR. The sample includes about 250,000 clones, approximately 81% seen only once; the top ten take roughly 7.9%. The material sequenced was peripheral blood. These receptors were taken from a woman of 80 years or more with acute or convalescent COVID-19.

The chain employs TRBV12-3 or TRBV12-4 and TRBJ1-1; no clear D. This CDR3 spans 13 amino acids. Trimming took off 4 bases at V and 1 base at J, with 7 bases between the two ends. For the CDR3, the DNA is TGTGCCAGCAGTTGGGCCCAGAACACTGAAGCTTTCTTT. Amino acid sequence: CASSWAQNTEAFF.

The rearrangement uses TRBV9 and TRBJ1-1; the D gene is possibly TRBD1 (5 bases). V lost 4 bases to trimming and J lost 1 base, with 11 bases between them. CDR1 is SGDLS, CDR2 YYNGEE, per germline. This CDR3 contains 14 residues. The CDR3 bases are TGTGCCAGCAGCCCGCGGGGGTCGAACACTGAAGCTTTCTTT. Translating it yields CASSPRGSNTEAFF.

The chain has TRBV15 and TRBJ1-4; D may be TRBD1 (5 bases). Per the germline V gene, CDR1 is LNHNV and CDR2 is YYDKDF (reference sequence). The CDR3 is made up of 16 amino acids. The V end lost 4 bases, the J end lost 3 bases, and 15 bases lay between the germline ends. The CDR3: CATSNLFGGSNEKLFF. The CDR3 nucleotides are TGTGCCACCAGCAACCTTTTCGGGGGGTCTAATGAAAAACTGTTTTTT.

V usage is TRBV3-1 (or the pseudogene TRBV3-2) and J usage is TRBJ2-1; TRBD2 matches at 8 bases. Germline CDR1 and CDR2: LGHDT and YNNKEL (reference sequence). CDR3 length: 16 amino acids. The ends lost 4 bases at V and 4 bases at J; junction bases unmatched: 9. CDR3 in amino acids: CASSLRAGGRYNEQFF. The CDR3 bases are TGTGCCAGCAGCCTTCGCGCGGGGGGCCGGTACAATGAGCAGTTCTTC.

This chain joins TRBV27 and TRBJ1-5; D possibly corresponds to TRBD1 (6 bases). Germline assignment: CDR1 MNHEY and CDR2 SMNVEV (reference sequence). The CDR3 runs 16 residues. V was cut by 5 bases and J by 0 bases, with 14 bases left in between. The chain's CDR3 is CASSLGTPYSNQPQHF. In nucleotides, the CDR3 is TGTGCCAGCAGTCTAGGGACACCGTATAGCAATCAGCCCCAGCATTTT.

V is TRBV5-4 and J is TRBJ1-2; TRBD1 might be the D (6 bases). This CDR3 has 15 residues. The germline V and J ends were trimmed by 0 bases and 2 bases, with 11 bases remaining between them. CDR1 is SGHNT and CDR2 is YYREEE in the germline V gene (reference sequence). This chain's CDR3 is CASSLVAGANYGYTF. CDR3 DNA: TGTGCCAGCAGCTTGGTGGCAGGGGCCAACTATGGCTACACCTTC. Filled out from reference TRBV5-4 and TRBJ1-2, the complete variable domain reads ETGVTQSPTHLIKTRGQQVTLRCSSQSGHNTVSWYQQALGQGPQFIFQYYREEENGRGNFPPRFSGLQFPNYSSELNVNALELDDSALYLCASSLVAGANYGYTFGSGTRLTVV.

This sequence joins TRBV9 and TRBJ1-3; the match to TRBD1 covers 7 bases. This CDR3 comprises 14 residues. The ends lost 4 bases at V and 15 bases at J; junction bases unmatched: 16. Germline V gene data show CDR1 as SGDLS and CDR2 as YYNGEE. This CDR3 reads CASSTRDSTSPQYF. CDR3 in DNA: TGTGCCAGCAGCACCCGGGACAGCACTTCACCTCAATATTTT.

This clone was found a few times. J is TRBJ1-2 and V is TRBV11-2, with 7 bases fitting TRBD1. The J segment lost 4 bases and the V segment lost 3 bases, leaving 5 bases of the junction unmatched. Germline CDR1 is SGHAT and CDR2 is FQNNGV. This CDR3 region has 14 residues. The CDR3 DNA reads TGTGCCAGCAGCTTTACAGGGGCGGGCTATGGCTACACCTTC. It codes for CASSFTGAGYGYTF.

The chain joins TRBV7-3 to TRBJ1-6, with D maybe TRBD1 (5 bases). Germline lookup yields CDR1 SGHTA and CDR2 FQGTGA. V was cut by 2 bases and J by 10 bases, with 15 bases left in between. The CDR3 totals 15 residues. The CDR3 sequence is CASSLSGGGGSPLHF. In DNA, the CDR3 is TGTGCCAGCAGCTTATCCGGGGGAGGTGGGTCACCCCTCCACTTT.

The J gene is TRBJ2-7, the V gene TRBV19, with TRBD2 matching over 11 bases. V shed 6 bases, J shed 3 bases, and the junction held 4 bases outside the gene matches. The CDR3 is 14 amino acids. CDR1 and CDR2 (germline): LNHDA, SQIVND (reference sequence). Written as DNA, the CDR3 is TGTGCCAGTAGGCGGACTAGCGGGCGCTACGAGCAGTACTTC. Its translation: CASRRTSGRYEQYF.